This TCR beta chain was recorded in a study of T-cell reconstitution after alpha-beta-depleted transplantation in children. Unique molecular identifiers were used to barcode this TCRbeta library. TCRdb passed the PCR reads through MiXCR, listing each CDR3 protein once. The table records about 48,000 distinct CDR3 sequences, approximately 6% of them present only once. This clonotype came up many times. The V end lost 6 bases, the J end lost 7 bases, and 7 bases lay between the germline ends. This CDR3 spans 11 amino acids. The specimen was PBMCs, mostly from graft donor cells, collected 60 days after TCRalphabeta/CD19-depleted stem cell transplant. The chain links TRBV12-3 or TRBV12-4 to TRBJ2-1; D unclear. The clonotype was recovered from a female patient under 10 years old who had a stem cell transplant for aplastic anemia, so the T cells may come from the graft donor. For the CDR3, the DNA is TGTGCCAGCAGGTTAAGTAATGAGCAGTTCTTC. Translating gives CASRLSNEQFF.